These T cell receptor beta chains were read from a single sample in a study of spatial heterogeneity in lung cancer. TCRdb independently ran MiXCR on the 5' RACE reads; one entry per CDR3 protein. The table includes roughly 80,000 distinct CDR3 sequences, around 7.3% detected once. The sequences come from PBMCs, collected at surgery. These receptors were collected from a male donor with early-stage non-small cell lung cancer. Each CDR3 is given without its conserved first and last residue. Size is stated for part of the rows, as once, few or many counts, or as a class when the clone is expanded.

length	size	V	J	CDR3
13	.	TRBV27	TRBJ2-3	ASSFASGGIDTQY
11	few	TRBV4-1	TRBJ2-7	ASSQPLAVEQY
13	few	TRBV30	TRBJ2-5	AWSVLLGGTETQY
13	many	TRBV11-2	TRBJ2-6	ASSLQRRQGLVLT
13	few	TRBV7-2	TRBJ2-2	ASSLGTGYTGELF
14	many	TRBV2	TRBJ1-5	ASSEAGRGLNQPQH
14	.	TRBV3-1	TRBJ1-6	VSSHGLRGDNSPLH
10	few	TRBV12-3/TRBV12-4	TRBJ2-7	ASSLTGALEY
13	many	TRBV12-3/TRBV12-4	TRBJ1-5	ASSSGGYSNQPQH
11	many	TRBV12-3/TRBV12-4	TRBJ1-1	ASSRPMNTEAF
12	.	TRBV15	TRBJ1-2	ATSRDRTEDGYT
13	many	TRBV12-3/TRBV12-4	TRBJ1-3	ASSLTGQGTSAEY
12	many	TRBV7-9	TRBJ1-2	ASSKIGQGTVNT
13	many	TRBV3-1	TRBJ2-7	ASSQGGGDSYEQY
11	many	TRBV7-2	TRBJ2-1	ASSSGIYNEQF
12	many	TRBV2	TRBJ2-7	ASSTGRQRGEQY
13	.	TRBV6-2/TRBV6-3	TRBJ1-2	ASSYSRRHPAGYT
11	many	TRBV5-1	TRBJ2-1	ATRTSANNEQF
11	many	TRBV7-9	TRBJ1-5	ASSFEGDQPQH
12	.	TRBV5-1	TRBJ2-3	ASSLAKESDTQY
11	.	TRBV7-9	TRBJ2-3	ASRRSGSDTQY
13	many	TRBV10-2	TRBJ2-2	ASSVGTSPTGELF
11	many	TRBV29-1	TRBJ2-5	SVRMTGPETQY
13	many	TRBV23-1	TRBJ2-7	ASSARSRRTYEQY